This T cell receptor beta chain was sequenced in a study of neurological immune-mediated disorders. Overall study: Relapsing-remitting disease affected around 30, and secondary progressive 3, of 34 multiple sclerosis patients. The study's findings and limits: The multiple sclerosis repertoire cluster was associated with no clinical or MRI feature. Levels of TCR clonal expansion peaked in HTLV-1-associated myelopathy and reached their lowest in multiple sclerosis, under those of healthy controls.

This clonotype has at least ten counts. Its cognate antigen is unknown. 2 million PBMCs stored at -80 C were the source of the unsorted libraries. TCRdb redid the calling of the 5' RACE reads with MiXCR, one entry per CDR3 protein. The table shows some 70,000 distinct CDR3 sequences, with 4.5% occurring only once. CDR3 length equals 16 residues. V shed 5 bases and J shed 2 bases, with 18 bases lying between them. The V gene's germline CDR1 is MGHRA and CDR2 YSYEKL. The TCR comes from a young man with multiple sclerosis. Material: PBMCs. The chain couples TRBV4-1 to TRBJ1-2, with no clear D. DNA of the CDR3: TGCGCCAGCAGCTCTAGGACGGTCATGGGGAACTATGGCTACACCTTC. Translated: CASSSRTVMGNYGYTF.